Following are 9 T cell receptor beta chains from one sample sequenced in a study of CD8+ T cells in alopecia areata. Following extraction, RNA underwent reverse transcription to cDNA, which served as the sequencing template. Clones were sequenced by immunoSEQ multiplex PCR, and TCRdb holds only the in-frame ones, with some missing. This table has approximately 210,000 clones, about 64% appearing once. The treatment denotes: oral pan-JAK inhibitor, 5-10 mg twice daily. This material consisted of CD4+ T cells sorted from blood, taken at week 4, from a patient treated with tofacitinib. All receptors come from a human donor with alopecia areata.

This chain uses TRBV7-9 with TRBJ1-4; D call uncertain. CDR3 length: 11 residues. Germline V gene data show CDR1 as SEHNR and CDR2 as FQNEAQ (reference sequence). V lost 6 bases to trimming and J lost 8 bases, with 7 bases between them. In nucleotides, the CDR3 is TGTGCCAGCAGTTTCCAGGAAAAACTGTTTTTT. Amino acids: CASSFQEKLFF. The full variable domain, with the rest looked up from reference TRBV7-9 and TRBJ1-4, is DTGVSQNPRHKITKRGQNVTFRCDPISEHNRLYWYRQTLGQGPEFLTYFQNEAQLEKSRLLSDRFSAERPKGSFSTLEIQRTEQGDSAMYLCASSFQEKLFFGSGTQLSVL.

This clone was counted a few times. The rearrangement uses TRBV28 and TRBJ2-7; D perhaps matches TRBD2 (6 bases). Germline loops: CDR1 MDHEN, CDR2 SYDVKM. The length of the CDR3 is 12 residues. Trimming cost V 8 bases and J 2 bases, with 10 bases left between them. The CDR3, as DNA: TGTGCCAGCCGGGACTTTACCTACGAGCAGTACTTC. Amino acids: CASRDFTYEQYF.

This clone was seen a handful of times. J is TRBJ2-5 and V is TRBV29-1, with D perhaps given as TRBD1 or TRBD2 (5 bases each). Per germline, CDR1 SQVTM and CDR2 ANQGSEA. CDR3 length equals 10 residues. V gave up 7 bases and J gave up 6 bases, with 9 bases separating them. CDR3 DNA: TGCAGCGGGGGGTCCCAGACCCAGTACTTC. Residues: CSGGSQTQYF.

This clone was seen a handful of times. This chain links TRBV7-8 with TRBJ1-6, with D maybe TRBD1 (6 bases). Germline assignment: CDR1 SGHVS and CDR2 FQNEAQ. This CDR3 contains 16 residues. Trimming left V 3 bases short and J 7 bases short, with 16 bases between. The CDR3: CASSLEWGAINSPLHF. The CDR3 DNA is TGTGCCAGCAGCTTGGAATGGGGGGCGATAAATTCACCCCTCCACTTT.

This clone was observed a handful of times. The J gene is TRBJ2-3, the V gene TRBV5-1; 7 nucleotides line up with TRBD2. J was trimmed by 2 bases and V by 4 bases; bases with no gene match: 7. Germline V gene data show CDR1 as SGHRS and CDR2 as YFSETQ. The CDR3 totals 15 residues. CDR3 DNA sequence: TGCGCCAGCAGCCCTTCTAGCGGAAACACAGATACGCAGTATTTT. As protein: CASSPSSGNTDTQYF.

The gene calls are TRBV4-2 and TRBJ2-5; D not resolved. Germline V gives CDR1 LGHNA, CDR2 YNFKEQ. CDR3 length equals 13 residues. V was shortened by 1 base and J by 2 bases, with 5 bases between the two germline ends. The CDR3 DNA sequence: TGTGCCAGCAGCCAAGCCAGGCAAGAGACCCAGTACTTC. Protein: CASSQARQETQYF.

As regards this clone: In the same sample, other DNA sequences code for this CDR3. This chain uses TRBV2 with TRBJ2-5; no clear D gene. V was shortened by 1 base and J by 6 bases, with 0 bases between the two germline ends. The length of the CDR3 is 10 residues. Germline lookup yields CDR1 SNHLY and CDR2 FYNNEI. This CDR3 reads CASSEETQYF. Here the CDR3 DNA reads TGTGCCAGCAGTGAAGAGACCCAGTACTTC.

This rearrangement joins TRBV9 to TRBJ2-5, with D tentatively TRBD1 or TRBD2 (6 bases each). This CDR3 contains 13 residues. V lost 6 bases and J 2 bases, leaving 11 bases between the germline ends. The germline CDR1 and CDR2 sequences are SGDLS and YYNGEE. The DNA of the CDR3 is TGTGCCAGCATGGGGGGCATGCAAGAGACCCAGTACTTC. It yields the protein CASMGGMQETQYF.

This chain connects TRBV5-6 to TRBJ2-2, with no clear D. The CDR3 has 15 amino acids. CDR1 SGHDT and CDR2 YYEEEE come from the germline V gene. Trimming pared 0 bases from V and 7 bases from J, leaving 13 bases between. CDR3 in amino acids: CASSLAGTHVGELFF. CDR3 coding DNA: TGTGCCAGCAGCTTGGCCGGTACGCATGTCGGGGAGCTGTTTTTT.